The present T cell receptor (beta chain) was sequenced within a study of shared clonotypes between healthy human individuals. Repertoires were generated with immunoSEQ multiplex PCR, while TCRdb's copy carries only in-frame clones and drops some. This table holds some 1.5 million clones, under 99% found once. Comments on this clone: Distinct nucleotide sequences in the sample also encode this CDR3.

The length of the CDR3 is 15 residues. V gave up 1 base and J gave up 3 bases; unmatched junction bases: 4. Germline-derived CDR1 and CDR2 are LNHNV and YYDKDF (reference sequence). Specimen: naive CD4+ T cells sorted from blood. Subset here: CD45RA+ positively selected. The receptor's source is a man aged 25 to 45 in good health. The J gene is TRBJ2-7, the V gene TRBV15; 9 nucleotides align to TRBD1. Here the CDR3 DNA reads TGTGCCACCAGCAGAGCCGGGACAGGGATCTACGAGCAGTACTTC. Its translation is CATSRAGTGIYEQYF.